This TCR beta chain was sequenced in a study of T cells after yellow fever vaccination. Study details: Low-cell-number fractions underwent preparation using SMART-Seq v4 Ultra Low Input.

MiXCR, applied by TCRdb to the 5' RACE reads, yields one record per CDR3 protein. The sample holds approximately 610,000 distinct CDR3 sequences; about a sixth are singletons and the top ten take roughly 17%. The germline gives CDR1 MGHDK, CDR2 SYGVNS. The CDR3 is made up of 14 amino acids. V lost 6 bases, J lost 6 bases, and 17 bases lay in between. This chain links TRBV25-1 with TRBJ1-2; D unresolved. This clonotype originated in a man aged 18 to 29 who received the YFV17D yellow fever vaccine. The sample consisted of PBMCs, taken less than 6 days after the first yellow fever vaccination. In DNA form, the CDR3 reads TGTGCCAGCAGCCTGGGCCTAACGACAAATGGCTACACCTTC. This codes for CASSLGLTTNGYTF.